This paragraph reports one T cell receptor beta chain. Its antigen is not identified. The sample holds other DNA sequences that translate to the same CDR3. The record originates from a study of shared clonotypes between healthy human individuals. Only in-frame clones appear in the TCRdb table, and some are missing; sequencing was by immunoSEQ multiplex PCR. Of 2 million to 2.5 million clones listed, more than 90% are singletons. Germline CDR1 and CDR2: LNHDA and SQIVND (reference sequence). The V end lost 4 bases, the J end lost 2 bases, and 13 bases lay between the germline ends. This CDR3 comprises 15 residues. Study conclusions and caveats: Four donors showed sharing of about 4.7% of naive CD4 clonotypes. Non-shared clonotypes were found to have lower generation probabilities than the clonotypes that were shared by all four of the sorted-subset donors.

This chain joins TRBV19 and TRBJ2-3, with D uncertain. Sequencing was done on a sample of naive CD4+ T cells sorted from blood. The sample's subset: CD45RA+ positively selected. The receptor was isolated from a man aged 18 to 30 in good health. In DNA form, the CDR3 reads TGTGCCAGTAGTAGACTGGCAGGATCCACAGATACGCAGTATTTT. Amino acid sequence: CASSRLAGSTDTQYF.